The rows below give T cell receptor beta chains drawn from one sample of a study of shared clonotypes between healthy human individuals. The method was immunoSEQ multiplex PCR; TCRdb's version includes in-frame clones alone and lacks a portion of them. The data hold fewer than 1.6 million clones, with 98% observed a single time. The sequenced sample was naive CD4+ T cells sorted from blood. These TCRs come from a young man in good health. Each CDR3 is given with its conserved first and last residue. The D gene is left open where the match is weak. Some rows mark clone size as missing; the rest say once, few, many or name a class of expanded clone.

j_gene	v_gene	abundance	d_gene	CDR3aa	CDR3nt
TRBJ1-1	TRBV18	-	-	CASSPLEGNTEAFF	TGTGCCAGCTCACCCCTCGAGGGGAACACTGAAGCTTTCTTT
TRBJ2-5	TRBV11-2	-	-	CASSFGEETQYF	TGTGCCAGCAGCTTTGGGGAAGAGACCCAGTACTTC
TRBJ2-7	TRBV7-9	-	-	CASSPRNSHRVVSYEQYF	TGTGCCAGCAGCCCGAGAAACTCCCACAGGGTAGTTTCCTACGAGCAGTACTTC
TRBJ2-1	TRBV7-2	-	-	CASSFRSLYNEQFF	TGTGCCAGCAGCTTTCGGTCTTTATACAATGAGCAGTTCTTC
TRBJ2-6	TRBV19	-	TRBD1	CASSPGGQGGSGANVLTF	TGTGCCAGTAGTCCCGGGGGACAGGGCGGCTCTGGGGCCAACGTCCTGACTTTC
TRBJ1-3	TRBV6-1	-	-	CASSEEGRTGNTIYF	TGTGCCAGCAGTGAAGAGGGCAGAACTGGAAACACCATATATTTT
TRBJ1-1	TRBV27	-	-	CASSLRGTYDEAFF	TGTGCCAGCAGTTTGAGGGGAACTTACGATGAAGCTTTCTTT
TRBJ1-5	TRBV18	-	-	CASHGGNNQPQHF	TGTGCCAGCCACGGAGGGAACAATCAGCCCCAGCATTTT
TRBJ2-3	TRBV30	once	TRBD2	CAWTSWTSGSSTDTQYF	TGTGCCTGGACCTCGTGGACTAGCGGGAGTAGCACAGATACGCAGTATTTT
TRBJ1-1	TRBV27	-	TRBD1	CASSQGGQGRTEAFF	TGTGCCAGCAGTCAAGGGGGACAGGGGAGAACTGAAGCTTTCTTT
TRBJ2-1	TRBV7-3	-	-	CASSLIREDEQFF	TGTGCCAGCAGCTTAATTCGGGAAGATGAGCAGTTCTTC
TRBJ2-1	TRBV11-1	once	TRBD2	CASRPGLAYNEQFF	TGTGCCAGCAGACCGGGACTAGCCTACAATGAGCAGTTCTTC
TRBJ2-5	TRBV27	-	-	CASSASSKMTQYF	TGTGCCAGCAGTGCCTCCAGTAAAATGACCCAGTACTTC
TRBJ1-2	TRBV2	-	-	CASSAAGAGYTF	TGTGCCAGCAGTGCCGCGGGAGCTGGCTACACCTTC
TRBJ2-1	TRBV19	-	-	CASSLQRVTYNEQFF	TGTGCCAGTAGTCTCCAGCGGGTGACCTACAATGAGCAGTTCTTC
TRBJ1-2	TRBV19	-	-	CASSIAEGSIHGYTF	TGTGCCAGTAGTATAGCTGAGGGATCGATTCATGGCTACACCTTC